Listed below are T cell receptor beta chains from one sample, sequenced in a study of cytomegalovirus exposure and HLA in healthy donors. Using immunoSEQ multiplex PCR, the repertoire was profiled, and TCRdb retains in-frame clones only, with some absent. This table has 97,000 or so clones, roughly three quarters appearing once. Material: PBMCs. The receptors originated from a male donor in good health and CMV-seropositive. Both conserved end residues are part of each CDR3. The order of the fields is CDR3 DNA, CDR3 protein, J gene, D gene, V gene, clone size. D genes are given only for firm matches. The size entry is marked missing in some rows and otherwise reads once, few, many or a size class.

TGTGCCAGCAGTCGTCCACAGGATCTTCAGCCCCAGCATTTT CASSRPQDLQPQHF TRBJ1-5 - TRBV28 -
TGTGCCAGCCGAAGGGACAGTTCAACTAATGAAAAACTGTTTTTT CASRRDSSTNEKLFF TRBJ1-4 TRBD1 TRBV7-2 -
TGTGCCAGCAGAGGACAGGGCAATTCACCCCTCCACTTT CASRGQGNSPLHF TRBJ1-6 TRBD1 TRBV27 -
TGTGCCAGCAGCTCCCGGACAGAAGAGACCCAGTACTTC CASSSRTEETQYF TRBJ2-5 - TRBV7-9 -
TGTGCCAGTAGTATGAATTGGCAGGGCACAGATACGCAGTATTTT CASSMNWQGTDTQYF TRBJ2-3 - TRBV19 -
TGCGCCAGCAGCGGCCCCCCCCCGGGGAACCACTACGAGCAGTACTTC CASSGPPPGNHYEQYF TRBJ2-7 - TRBV5-1 few
TGTGCCAGCAGTTTAGGGTGGAGCACTGAAGCTTTCTTT CASSLGWSTEAFF TRBJ1-1 - TRBV28 -
TGTGCCAGCAGTTACGGGACAGCCACCAAAAACAGTCAGTACTTC CASSYGTATKNSQYF TRBJ2-4 TRBD1 TRBV6-6 -
TGTGCCTGGAGGGCAGGGCGAGAGACCCAGTACTTC CAWRAGRETQYF TRBJ2-5 - TRBV30 few
TGTGCCAGTAGTATAACTAGCGCCGCAGGCTATGAGCAGTTCTTC CASSITSAAGYEQFF TRBJ2-1 TRBD2 TRBV19 -
TGTGCCAGCAGCCCCCGCCCTCTAACCGAGAACACTGAAGCTTTCTTT CASSPRPLTENTEAFF TRBJ1-1 - TRBV5-4 -
TGTGCCAGCAGACCTAGCGGCACCTCCTACAATGAGCAGTTCTTC CASRPSGTSYNEQFF TRBJ2-1 TRBD2 TRBV7-2 -
TGTGCCACCAGCAGAGATAGGGGGACGACCGGGGAGCTGTTTTTT CATSRDRGTTGELFF TRBJ2-2 - TRBV15 -
TGTTCCAGCAGCCCACGGACTAGCGGGGAGAACACCGGGGAGCTGTTTTTT CSSSPRTSGENTGELFF TRBJ2-2 TRBD2 TRBV7-9 -
TGTGCCACCAGAGTGACAGTACTCTCTGGAAACACCATATATTTT CATRVTVLSGNTIYF TRBJ1-3 - TRBV10-3 -
TGTGCCTGGAGTGCTAGTTTCCTCCGGGAGCAGTTCTTC CAWSASFLREQFF TRBJ2-1 - TRBV30 -
TGTGCCAGCAGCTTAAGCGGGAGCTCCTACAATGAGCAGTTCTTC CASSLSGSSYNEQFF TRBJ2-1 TRBD2 TRBV7-3 few
TGCGCCAGCAGCTTGGAAGCCGAGACTAGCGGACAGTTCTTC CASSLEAETSGQFF TRBJ2-1 TRBD2 TRBV5-1 -
TGTGCCAGCGGGACTCTCCGAAACACCATATATTTT CASGTLRNTIYF TRBJ1-3 - TRBV19 -
TGTGCCATCAAAGCAGGGAACACCGGGGAGCTGTTTTTT CAIKAGNTGELFF TRBJ2-2 - TRBV10-3 -
TGTGCCAGCAGCTCTAGGCTAGCGGGAGCAAAGGAGCAGTTCTTC CASSSRLAGAKEQFF TRBJ2-1 TRBD2 TRBV7-8 -
TGTGCCAGTAGTTCCTGGACAGGGCGAATCTCTGGGGCCAACGTCCTGACTTTC CASSSWTGRISGANVLTF TRBJ2-6 TRBD1 TRBV19 -
TGTGCCAGCAGTTACTCCCTAAACACTGAAGCTTTCTTT CASSYSLNTEAFF TRBJ1-1 - TRBV6-5 -
TGTGCCAGCAGTCTGGGGCAGGGGTATAGCACAGATACGCAGTATTTT CASSLGQGYSTDTQYF TRBJ2-3 - TRBV7-9 -
TGTGCCAGCAGCGGACAGGGTCTCCCAGATACGCAGTATTTT CASSGQGLPDTQYF TRBJ2-3 TRBD1 TRBV2 -
TGTGCCAGCAGCCAAGCCCGGGACAGGTATGGCTACACCTTC CASSQARDRYGYTF TRBJ1-2 TRBD1 TRBV27 -
TGTGCCAGCAGCGATATGGGCTTACTAGCGGGAGTTTACAATGAGCAGTTCTTC CASSDMGLLAGVYNEQFF TRBJ2-1 TRBD2 TRBV13 once
TGTGCCAGCAGCCGATCGACAGGCGGTGGTACGCAGTATTTT CASSRSTGGGTQYF TRBJ2-3 - TRBV7-3 once
TGTGCCAGCAGTCCTCCGGGGGAAGGTTTTGTAGATGGCTACACCTTC CASSPPGEGFVDGYTF TRBJ1-2 - TRBV7-2 -
TGTGCCAGCCACCAGAACCAGCGCAACGATGAGCAGTTCTTC CASHQNQRNDEQFF TRBJ2-1 - TRBV6-6 once
TGCGCCAGCAGCTTGGGCGGGAACACAGATACGCAGTATTTT CASSLGGNTDTQYF TRBJ2-3 - TRBV5-1 few
TGTGCCAGCAGGACTAGCGGGATAGAGACCCAGTACTTC CASRTSGIETQYF TRBJ2-5 TRBD2 TRBV28 -
TGTGCCTGGAGTACGGTCTCCTACAATGAGCAGTTCTTC CAWSTVSYNEQFF TRBJ2-1 - TRBV30 -
TGTGCCAGCAGCGTAGGAGGGAGGGCCATAGATACGCAGTATTTT CASSVGGRAIDTQYF TRBJ2-3 TRBD2 TRBV9 few
TGCGCCAGCAGCTTGGGACAGGGTAACACCGGGGAGCTGTTTTTT CASSLGQGNTGELFF TRBJ2-2 TRBD1 TRBV5-1 -
TGTGCCAGCAGTGACCCTAGGGCGGGGGAAGAGACCCAGTACTTC CASSDPRAGEETQYF TRBJ2-5 TRBD2 TRBV6-1 -
TGTGCCAGCAGCCCGCCCGGGACTAGCAACTACGAGCAGTACTTC CASSPPGTSNYEQYF TRBJ2-7 TRBD2 TRBV7-8 -
TGCGCCAGCAGCTTGGGTCAGGGGGCAGGGGAGACCCAGTACTTC CASSLGQGAGETQYF TRBJ2-5 TRBD1 TRBV5-1 -
TGTGCCAGCAGCTTGGTCAGCGGGGGCGAGCAGTACTTC CASSLVSGGEQYF TRBJ2-7 TRBD2 TRBV7-9 -
TGTGCCAGCTCACGGGGCGGTGAAAACACCATATATTTT CASSRGGENTIYF TRBJ1-3 - TRBV18 -
TGTGCCAGCAGCTTAGGAGGGCCGGGCTCCTACGAGCAGTACTTC CASSLGGPGSYEQYF TRBJ2-7 - TRBV7-3 -
TGCGCCAGCAGCCAGGGACTAGCGGGTGATTACGAGCAGTACTTC CASSQGLAGDYEQYF TRBJ2-7 TRBD2 TRBV4-3 -
TGCAGCGTTGAAATAGCGGGAGCCTACGAGCAGTACTTC CSVEIAGAYEQYF TRBJ2-7 TRBD2 TRBV29-1 -
TGTGCCAGCAGCTTAGCCTCTAGCGGAAGGAACACCGGGGAGCTGTTTTTT CASSLASSGRNTGELFF TRBJ2-2 TRBD2 TRBV13 -
TGTGCCAGCAGCATAGAAGCCCCGGGACTAGTCGACCCTAGTGAGCAGTACTTC CASSIEAPGLVDPSEQYF TRBJ2-7 TRBD2 TRBV7-2 -
TGTGCCAGCAGCTTAGACGGAGGGGCCTACAATGAGCAGTTCTTC CASSLDGGAYNEQFF TRBJ2-1 - TRBV11-2 once
TGTGCCAGCAGCTTAACGAGGAGCGGCTACACCTTC CASSLTRSGYTF TRBJ1-2 - TRBV7-2 -
TGTGCCAGCTCACCACTAGCGGGAGGCTCCTACAATGAGCAGTTCTTC CASSPLAGGSYNEQFF TRBJ2-1 TRBD2 TRBV18 -
TGCGCCAGCAGCTTGGGGTTTCGGTCCGGGGAGCTGTTTTTT CASSLGFRSGELFF TRBJ2-2 - TRBV5-1 -
TGTGCCAGCAGGTCGGGGACAGGGGGCCTTTACGAGCAGTACTTC CASRSGTGGLYEQYF TRBJ2-7 TRBD1 TRBV28 -
TGTGCCAGCAGACAGCCCCGGCGACCTCCCGCCTACAATGAGCAGTTCTTC CASRQPRRPPAYNEQFF TRBJ2-1 - TRBV7-9 -
TGTGCCAGCAGCTTAGAGGGGACACTCTCCTACAATGAGCAGTTCTTC CASSLEGTLSYNEQFF TRBJ2-1 - TRBV7-2 few
TGTGCCAGCAGCTTAGCGGGAGGCAACAATGAGCAGTTCTTC CASSLAGGNNEQFF TRBJ2-1 TRBD2 TRBV11-2 -
TGTGCCAGTAGTCGGCGGGACACTGAAGCTTTCTTT CASSRRDTEAFF TRBJ1-1 - TRBV19 -
TGTGCCAGCAGTTTATTGGGGCGGGGGGGTCCCTCCTACGAGCAGTACTTC CASSLLGRGGPSYEQYF TRBJ2-7 TRBD2 TRBV28 -
TGTGCCAGCAGTAGACGGGACAGCGCGGCCAAAAACATTCAGTACTTC CASSRRDSAAKNIQYF TRBJ2-4 TRBD1 TRBV28 -
TGTGCCAGCAGTTACTTCGGTCAGGGGATCTTCTACGAGCAGTACTTC CASSYFGQGIFYEQYF TRBJ2-7 - TRBV6-6 -
TGCGCCAGCAGCTCAAATACAGGTTCCTACGAGCAGTACTTC CASSSNTGSYEQYF TRBJ2-7 - TRBV5-1 -
TGTGCCAGCTCACGGTCTAGCGGGAGGCTAGAGACCCAGTACTTC CASSRSSGRLETQYF TRBJ2-5 TRBD2 TRBV18 few